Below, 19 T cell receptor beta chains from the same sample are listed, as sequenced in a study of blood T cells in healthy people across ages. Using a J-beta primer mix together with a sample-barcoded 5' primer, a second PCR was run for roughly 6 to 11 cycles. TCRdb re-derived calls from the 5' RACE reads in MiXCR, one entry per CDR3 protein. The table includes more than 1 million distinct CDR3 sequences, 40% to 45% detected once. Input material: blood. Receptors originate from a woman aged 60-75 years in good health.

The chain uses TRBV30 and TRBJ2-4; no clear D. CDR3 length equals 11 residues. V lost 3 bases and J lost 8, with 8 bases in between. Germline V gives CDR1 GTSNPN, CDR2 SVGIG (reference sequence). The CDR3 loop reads CAWRAPDIQYF. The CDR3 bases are TGTGCCTGGAGGGCTCCGGACATTCAGTACTTC.

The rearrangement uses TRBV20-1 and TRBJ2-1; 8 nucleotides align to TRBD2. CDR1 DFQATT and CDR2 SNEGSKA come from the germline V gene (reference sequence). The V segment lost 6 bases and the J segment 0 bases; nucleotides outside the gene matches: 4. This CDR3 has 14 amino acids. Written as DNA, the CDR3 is TGCAGTGCCCAGCGGGGGAGCTCCTACAATGAGCAGTTCTTC. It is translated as CSAQRGSSYNEQFF.

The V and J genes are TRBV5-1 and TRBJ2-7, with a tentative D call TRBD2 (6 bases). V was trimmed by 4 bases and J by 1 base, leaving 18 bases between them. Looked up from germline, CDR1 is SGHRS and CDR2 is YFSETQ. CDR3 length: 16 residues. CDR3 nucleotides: TGCGCCAGCAGCCCGGAGGGGTGGGGGAGTTCCTACGAGCAGTACTTC. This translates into CASSPEGWGSSYEQYF.

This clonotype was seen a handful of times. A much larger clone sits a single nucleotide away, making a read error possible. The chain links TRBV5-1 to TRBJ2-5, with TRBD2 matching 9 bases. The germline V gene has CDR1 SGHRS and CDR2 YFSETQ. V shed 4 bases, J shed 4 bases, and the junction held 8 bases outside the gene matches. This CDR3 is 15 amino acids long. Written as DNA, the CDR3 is TGCGCCAGCAGCCCTGACGGGACTAGCAGAGAGACCCAGTACTTC. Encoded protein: CASSPDGTSRETQYF.

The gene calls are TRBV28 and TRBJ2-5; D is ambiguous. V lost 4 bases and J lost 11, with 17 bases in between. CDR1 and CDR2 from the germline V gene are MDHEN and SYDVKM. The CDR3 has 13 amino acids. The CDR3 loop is CASSSPSRREQYF. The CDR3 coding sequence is TGTGCCAGCAGTTCTCCAAGCCGTCGTGAGCAGTACTTC.

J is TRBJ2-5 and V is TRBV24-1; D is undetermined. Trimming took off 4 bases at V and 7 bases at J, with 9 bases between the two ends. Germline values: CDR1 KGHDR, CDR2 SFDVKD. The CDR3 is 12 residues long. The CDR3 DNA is TGTGCCACCAGTGAAGACGAAGGGACCCAGTACTTC. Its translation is CATSEDEGTQYF.

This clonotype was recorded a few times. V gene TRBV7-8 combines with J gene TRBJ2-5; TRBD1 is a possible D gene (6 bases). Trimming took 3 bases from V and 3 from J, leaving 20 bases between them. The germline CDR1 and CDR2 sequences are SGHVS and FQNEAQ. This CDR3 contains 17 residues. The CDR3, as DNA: TGTGCCAGCAGCTTGTCTCTGAGCCGGCAGGGGAAAGAGACCCAGTACTTC. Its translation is CASSLSLSRQGKETQYF.

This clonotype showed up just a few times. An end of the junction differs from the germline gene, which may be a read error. The DNA for the CDR3 is TGTGCCAGCTCACCAATTCACTCTATTACCAGGTCTAAAGACACCCAGTACTTC. Translation gives CASSPIHSITRSKDTQYF. The chain carries TRBV18 and TRBJ2-5; D is unresolved. CDR3 length equals 18 residues. Germline CDR1 and CDR2: KGHSH and LQKENI.

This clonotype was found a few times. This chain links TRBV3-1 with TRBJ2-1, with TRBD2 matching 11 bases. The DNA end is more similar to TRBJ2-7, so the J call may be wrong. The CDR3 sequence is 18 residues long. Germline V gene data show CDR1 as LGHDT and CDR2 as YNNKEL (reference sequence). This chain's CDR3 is CASSQISGRARTYNEQYF. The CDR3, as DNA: TGTGCCAGCAGCCAAATTAGCGGGAGGGCCCGGACCTACAATGAGCAGTACTTC.

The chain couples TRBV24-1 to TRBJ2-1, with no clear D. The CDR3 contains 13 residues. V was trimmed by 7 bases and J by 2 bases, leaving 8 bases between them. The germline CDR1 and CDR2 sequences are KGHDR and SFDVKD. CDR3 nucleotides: TGTGCCACCAGAGCTGGGGCCTACAATGAGCAGTTCTTC. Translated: CATRAGAYNEQFF.

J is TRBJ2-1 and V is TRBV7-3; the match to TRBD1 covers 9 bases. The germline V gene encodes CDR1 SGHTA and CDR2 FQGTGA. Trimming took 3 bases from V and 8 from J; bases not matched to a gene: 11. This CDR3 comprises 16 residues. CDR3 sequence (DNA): TGTGCCAGCAGCTTCACCGGGACAGGGAGTATCCATGAGCAGTTCTTC. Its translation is CASSFTGTGSIHEQFF.

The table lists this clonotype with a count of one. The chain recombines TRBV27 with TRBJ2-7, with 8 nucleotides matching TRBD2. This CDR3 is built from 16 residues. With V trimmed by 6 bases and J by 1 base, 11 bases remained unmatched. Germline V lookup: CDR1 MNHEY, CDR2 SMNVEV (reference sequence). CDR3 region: CASRRVVGLESYEQYF. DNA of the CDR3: TGTGCCAGCAGACGTGTAGTGGGACTAGAATCCTACGAGCAGTACTTC.

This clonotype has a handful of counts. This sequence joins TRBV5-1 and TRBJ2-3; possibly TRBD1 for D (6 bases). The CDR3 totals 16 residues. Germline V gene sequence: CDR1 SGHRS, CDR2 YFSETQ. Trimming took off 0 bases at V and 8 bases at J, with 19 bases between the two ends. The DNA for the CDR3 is TGCGCCAGCAGCTTGGAACCGACAGGTTCTTCTGTTACGCAGTATTTT. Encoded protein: CASSLEPTGSSVTQYF.

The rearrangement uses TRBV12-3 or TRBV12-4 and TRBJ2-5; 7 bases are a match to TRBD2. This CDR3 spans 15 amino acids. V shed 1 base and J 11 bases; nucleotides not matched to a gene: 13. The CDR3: CASSLGTRGYNEQYF. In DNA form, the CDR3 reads TGTGCCAGCAGTTTAGGGACTAGAGGATACAATGAGCAGTACTTC.

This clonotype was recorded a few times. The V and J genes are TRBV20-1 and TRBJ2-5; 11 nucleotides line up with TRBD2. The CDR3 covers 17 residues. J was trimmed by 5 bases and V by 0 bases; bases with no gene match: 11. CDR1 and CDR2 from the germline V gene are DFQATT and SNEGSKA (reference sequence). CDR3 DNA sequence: TGCAGTGCTAGAGATACTAGCGGGAGCTTTGGGAGGGAGACCCAGTACTTC. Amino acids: CSARDTSGSFGRETQYF.

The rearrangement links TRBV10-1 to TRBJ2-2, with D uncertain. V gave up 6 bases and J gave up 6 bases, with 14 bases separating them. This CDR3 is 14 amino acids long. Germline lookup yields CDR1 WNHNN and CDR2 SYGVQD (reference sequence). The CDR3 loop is CASRPGSLAGELFF. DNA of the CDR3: TGCGCCAGCAGGCCCGGGTCTCTCGCCGGGGAGCTGTTTTTT.

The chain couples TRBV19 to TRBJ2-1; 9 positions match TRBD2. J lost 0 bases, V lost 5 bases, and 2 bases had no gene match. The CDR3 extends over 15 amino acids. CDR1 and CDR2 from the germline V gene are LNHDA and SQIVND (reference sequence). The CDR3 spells CASSVREGSYNEQFF. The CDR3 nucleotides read TGTGCCAGTAGTGTGCGGGAGGGCTCCTACAATGAGCAGTTCTTC. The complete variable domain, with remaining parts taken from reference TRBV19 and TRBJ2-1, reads DGGITQSPKYLFRKEGQNVTLSCEQNLNHDAMYWYRQDPGQGLRLIYYSQIVNDFQKGDIAEGYSVSREKKESFPLTVTSAQKNPTAFYLCASSVREGSYNEQFFGPGTRLTVL.

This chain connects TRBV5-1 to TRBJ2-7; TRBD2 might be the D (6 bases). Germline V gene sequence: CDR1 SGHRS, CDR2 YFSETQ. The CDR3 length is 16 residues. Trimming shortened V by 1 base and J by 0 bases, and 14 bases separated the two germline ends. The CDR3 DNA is TGCGCCAGCAGCTTGACTACCGGGACTCACTCCTACGAGCAGTACTTC. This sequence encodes CASSLTTGTHSYEQYF.

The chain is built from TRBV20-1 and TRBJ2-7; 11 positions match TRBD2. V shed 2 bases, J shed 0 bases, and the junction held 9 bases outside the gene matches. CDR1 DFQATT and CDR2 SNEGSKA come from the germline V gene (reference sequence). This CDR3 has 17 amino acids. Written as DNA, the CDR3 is TGCAGTGCTAGACCCTTGGCTAGCGGGAGGTACTCCTACGAGCAGTACTTC. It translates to CSARPLASGRYSYEQYF.